The present entry profiles one T cell receptor (beta chain) with its context. Its antigen remains unidentified. The data were obtained in a study of cytomegalovirus exposure and HLA in healthy donors. Study-level points and caveats: In a later analysis, a missense DCLRE1C variant was linked to TCR beta V- and J-gene trimming. Roughly even sequencing depth across donors was the assumption behind the presence/absence analyses.

This PCR relied on a set of 60 Vbeta primers and 13 Jbeta primers. Sequencing used immunoSEQ multiplex PCR; TCRdb keeps in-frame clones, though not all of them. Here the sample spans 120,000 or so clones, 81% being singletons. With 6 bases removed from V and 1 base from J, the gap between germline ends came to 6 bases. There are 13 residues in the CDR3. Germline V gene sequence: CDR1 LGHNA, CDR2 YSLEER. The receptor was isolated from a man aged 40-50 years in good health and CMV-seronegative. The chain carries TRBV4-3 and TRBJ2-2, with D tentatively TRBD1 (5 bases). Input material: PBMCs. The CDR3 spells CASSGQNTGELFF. The DNA of the CDR3 is TGCGCCAGCAGTGGACAGAACACCGGGGAGCTGTTTTTT.